These 23 T cell receptor beta chains originate from one sample sequenced in a study of blood T cell repertoires in COVID-19. Clones were read by immunoSEQ multiplex PCR, and TCRdb kept only the in-frame ones, dropping some. The data show about 200,000 clones, roughly nine tenths seen once. Sequencing was performed on peripheral blood. All receptors derive from a man in his forties with acute or convalescent COVID-19.

The V gene is TRBV28, the J gene TRBJ2-7; D is unclear. V gave up 4 bases and J gave up 7 bases, with 8 bases separating them. The CDR3 spans 11 residues. Germline assignment: CDR1 MDHEN and CDR2 SYDVKM. This CDR3 is CASSSRSEQYF. CDR3 bases: TGTGCCAGCAGTTCCCGGTCGGAGCAGTACTTC.

This sequence joins TRBV6-1 and TRBJ2-1, with D possibly being TRBD2 (5 bases). The ends were cut back, 3 bases at V and 8 bases at J, with 20 bases in the middle. The CDR3 has 16 amino acids. CDR1 MNHNS and CDR2 SASEGT come from the germline V gene. DNA of the CDR3: TGTGCCAGCAGTGACGGTGGCGGGCCCCTTTGGGATGAGCAGTTCTTC. Translating gives CASSDGGGPLWDEQFF.

This clone was counted only a few times. The CDR3 region has the DNA TGTGCCAGCAGCCACCATCCGGGACCAAGGAGGGATTCACCCCTCCACTTT. Its translation is CASSHHPGPRRDSPLHF. The V gene is TRBV14, the J gene TRBJ1-6, with a tentative D call TRBD1 (5 bases). The CDR3 sequence is 17 residues long. Trimming took 3 bases from V and 8 from J, leaving 20 bases between them. The germline V gene has CDR1 SGHDN and CDR2 FVKESK.

The chain is built from TRBV7-9 and TRBJ2-7, with D possibly TRBD1 on 5 matching bases. Trimming took off 8 bases at V and 0 bases at J, with 8 bases between the two ends. Germline V gene sequence: CDR1 SEHNR, CDR2 FQNEAQ (reference sequence). The CDR3 loop spans 12 amino acids. CDR3: CASGQGSYEQYF. DNA of the CDR3: TGTGCCAGCGGCCAGGGCTCCTACGAGCAGTACTTC.

The gene calls are TRBV3-1 (or the pseudogene TRBV3-2) and TRBJ1-1, with D possibly being TRBD1 (5 bases). This CDR3 region has 13 residues. Trimming took 5 bases from V and 5 from J, leaving 12 bases between them. Germline loops: CDR1 LGHDT, CDR2 YNNKEL (reference sequence). CDR3 amino acids: CASSYGGGTEAFF. The CDR3 DNA reads TGTGCCAGCAGCTATGGGGGAGGAACTGAAGCTTTCTTT.

CDR3 loop: CASSLLTPTSGRSNTGELFF. The CDR3 region has the DNA TGTGCCAGCAGTTTATTGACCCCCACTAGCGGGAGATCGAACACCGGGGAGCTGTTTTTT. V usage is TRBV28 and J usage is TRBJ2-2; TRBD2 matches 11 bases. Looked up from germline, CDR1 is MDHEN and CDR2 is SYDVKM. This CDR3 region has 20 residues. V trimming: 1 base; J trimming: 0 bases; junction bases outside the gene matches: 10.

V is TRBV5-6 and J is TRBJ2-7, with TRBD1 matching over 7 bases. There are 16 residues in the CDR3. V dropped 6 bases and J dropped 4; count of bases not matched to a gene: 16. Germline assignment: CDR1 SGHDT and CDR2 YYEEEE. The CDR3 loop reads CASKAKGAIRAYEQYF. The DNA for the CDR3 is TGTGCCAGCAAGGCGAAGGGGGCGATTAGGGCTTACGAGCAGTACTTC.

This clone occurred once. The chain has TRBV11-3 and TRBJ2-7; possible D gene TRBD2, 7 bases. With 1 base removed from V and 0 bases from J, the gap between germline ends came to 10 bases. The germline V gene has CDR1 SGHNT and CDR2 YENEEA. The CDR3 extends over 15 amino acids. In DNA, the CDR3 is TGTGCCAGCAGCTTAGGTGCGGGGGCCTCCTACGAGCAGTACTTC. The encoded protein is CASSLGAGASYEQYF.

The CDR3 loop reads CASSFGESNQPQHF. The CDR3 coding sequence is TGTGCCAGCAGTTTCGGGGAGAGCAATCAGCCCCAGCATTTT. The genes are TRBV28 and TRBJ1-5, with D hard to call. This CDR3 comprises 14 residues. Germline CDR1 reads MDHEN; CDR2 reads SYDVKM. Trimming took 3 bases from V and 1 from J, leaving 7 bases between them.

Here the CDR3 reads CASSLGSGTALFYEQYF. DNA of the CDR3: TGTGCCAGCAGCCTTGGGTCCGGGACAGCTCTTTTCTACGAGCAGTACTTC. The chain combines TRBV4-2 with TRBJ2-7; TRBD1 matches 7 bases. The CDR3 totals 17 residues. CDR1 and CDR2 from the germline V gene are LGHNA and YNFKEQ. Trimming took 4 bases from V and 3 from J; bases not matched to a gene: 15.

The V gene is TRBV6-5, the J gene TRBJ2-7; 9 nucleotides match TRBD2. The junction had 8 bases not matched to a gene; V was cut back by 2 bases and J by 6 bases. This CDR3 is 15 amino acids long. CDR1 is MNHEY, CDR2 SVGAGI, per germline. This chain's CDR3 is CASSYVLAGSGEQYF. Written as DNA, the CDR3 is TGTGCCAGCAGTTACGTCCTAGCGGGATCCGGCGAGCAGTACTTC.

V gene TRBV9 combines with J gene TRBJ2-7; TRBD1 aligns across 10 bases. The length of the CDR3 is 16 residues. Trimming took 4 bases from V and 3 from J; bases not matched to a gene: 10. The V gene's germline CDR1 is SGDLS and CDR2 YYNGEE. CDR3 nucleotides: TGTGCCAGCAGCCCCTTGGGGGACAGGGGATTCTACGAGCAGTACTTC. It codes for CASSPLGDRGFYEQYF.

V gene TRBV5-1 combines with J gene TRBJ1-6; D perhaps matches TRBD1 (5 bases). V was shortened by 4 bases and J by 8 bases, with 13 bases between the two germline ends. Germline V gene sequence: CDR1 SGHRS, CDR2 YFSETQ. The CDR3 is made up of 14 amino acids. CDR3 region: CASSPAQGDSPLHF. DNA of the CDR3: TGCGCCAGCAGCCCCGCGCAGGGTGATTCACCCCTCCACTTT.

The rearrangement uses TRBV29-1 and TRBJ2-1; 11 bases are shared with TRBD2. V lost 7 bases and J lost 6; bases outside the gene matches: 8. The CDR3 is made up of 14 amino acids. Germline V gene lookup returns CDR1 SQVTM and CDR2 ANQGSEA. The DNA for the CDR3 is TGCAGCGGCGACACTAGCGGGAGTAGCAATGAGCAGTTCTTC. It encodes CSGDTSGSSNEQFF.

This clone occurred once. V is TRBV7-6 and J is TRBJ1-4; D unclear. V lost 3 bases to trimming and J lost 4 bases, with 12 bases between them. The CDR3 contains 15 residues. Germline CDR1 and CDR2: SGHVS and FNYEAQ. The CDR3 is CASSFPGGFNEKLFF. Here the CDR3 DNA reads TGTGCCAGCAGCTTCCCCGGAGGGTTTAATGAAAAACTGTTTTTT.

The rearrangement uses TRBV4-1 and TRBJ1-5, with 9 bases fitting TRBD1. The CDR3 totals 16 residues. V lost 0 bases to trimming and J lost 4 bases; unmatched junction nucleotides: 4. CDR1 is MGHRA and CDR2 is YSYEKL in the germline V gene. The DNA for the CDR3 is TGCGCCAGCAGCCAAGAGGGGACAGGGCTGAATCAGCCCCAGCATTTT. This sequence encodes CASSQEGTGLNQPQHF.

The genes are TRBV4-1 and TRBJ2-1, with 7 bases aligning to TRBD2. V was pared by 3 bases and J by 4 bases, with 9 bases of the junction left unmatched. This CDR3 spans 16 amino acids. Germline lookup yields CDR1 MGHRA and CDR2 YSYEKL. The CDR3 bases are TGCGCCAGCAGCCAGTCCCTAGCGGAGACATACAATGAGCAGTTCTTC. Protein product: CASSQSLAETYNEQFF.

This sequence joins TRBV6-5 and TRBJ1-1, with D perhaps TRBD1 (5 bases). Germline CDR1 MNHEY, CDR2 SVGAGI. V lost 2 bases to trimming and J lost 4 bases, with 14 bases between them. This CDR3 comprises 15 residues. CDR3 in DNA: TGTGCCAGCAGTTACACGGCAGGGTTGGGCACTGAAGCTTTCTTT. Amino acid sequence: CASSYTAGLGTEAFF.

This clone was observed a handful of times. This CDR3 is also generated by other DNA sequences in the sample. The chain has TRBV7-9 and TRBJ1-5, with D hard to call. Germline V CDR1 and CDR2: SEHNR, FQNEAQ (reference sequence). The CDR3 covers 14 residues. The germline V and J ends were trimmed by 3 bases and 2 bases, with 8 bases remaining between them. The CDR3 region has the DNA TGTGCCAGCAGCTTTACGGGAGGCAATCAGCCCCAGCATTTT. It yields the protein CASSFTGGNQPQHF.

This clone was found once. This chain joins TRBV5-1 and TRBJ2-7; D may be TRBD1 (5 bases). V dropped 4 bases and J dropped 2 bases, with 13 bases sitting between them. CDR1 is SGHRS and CDR2 is YFSETQ in the germline V gene. CDR3 length: 14 residues. The CDR3 DNA reads TGCGCCAGCAGCCTCACAGGACCAACCTACGAGCAGTACTTC. Its protein product is CASSLTGPTYEQYF.

This chain uses TRBV27 with TRBJ2-5; 7 bases are shared with TRBD2. J was trimmed by 1 base and V by 1 base; bases with no gene match: 6. The CDR3 is 16 residues long. Germline V CDR1 and CDR2: MNHEY, SMNVEV (reference sequence). The CDR3 sequence: CASSLFFSGVQETQYF. CDR3 nucleotide sequence: TGTGCCAGCAGTTTATTTTTCAGCGGGGTCCAAGAGACCCAGTACTTC.

The rearrangement uses TRBV7-6 and TRBJ2-7; unclear D gene. V lost 1 base, J lost 0 bases, and 10 bases lay in between. This CDR3 has 15 residues. From germline, CDR1 is SGHVS and CDR2 FNYEAQ. The CDR3 sequence is CASSLGASSSYEQYF. The CDR3 nucleotides read TGTGCCAGCAGCTTAGGGGCTTCGAGCTCCTACGAGCAGTACTTC.

The J gene is TRBJ2-7, the V gene TRBV24-1; 8 bases are a match to TRBD1. Germline V gene sequence: CDR1 KGHDR, CDR2 SFDVKD. J gave up 1 base and V 4 bases, and 8 bases lay outside the gene matches. The CDR3 contains 16 residues. CDR3 in amino acids: CATSESGTGRSYEQYF. CDR3 nucleotide sequence: TGTGCCACCAGTGAGTCCGGGACAGGTCGGTCCTACGAGCAGTACTTC.